The T cell receptor beta chain under discussion was sequenced for a study of PD-1 blockade in classical Hodgkin lymphoma. Notes on the study in general: Only CD4+ TCR diversity, not CD8+, had risen significantly by C4D1.

Every patient was affected by relapse after autologous stem cell transplantation, while exposure to brentuximab vedotin was not uniform. As to this clone: Its antigen remains unknown.

The data were produced by immunoSEQ multiplex PCR, yet TCRdb's version contains in-frame clones alone and is incomplete. The sample has approximately 99,000 clones; about nine tenths are singletons. There are 15 residues in the CDR3. Trimming took 2 bases from V and 7 from J, leaving 15 bases between them. Germline values: CDR1 SEHNR, CDR2 FQNEAQ (reference sequence). V gene TRBV7-9 combines with J gene TRBJ2-1; maybe TRBD1 (6 bases). The source material was peripheral blood mononuclear cells (PBMCs), sampled before the second cycle of nivolumab. This sequence originates from a human donor with classical Hodgkin lymphoma. The CDR3 loop is CASSLMGASRNEQFF. The CDR3 coding sequence is TGTGCCAGCAGCTTAATGGGGGCATCTAGGAATGAGCAGTTCTTC.